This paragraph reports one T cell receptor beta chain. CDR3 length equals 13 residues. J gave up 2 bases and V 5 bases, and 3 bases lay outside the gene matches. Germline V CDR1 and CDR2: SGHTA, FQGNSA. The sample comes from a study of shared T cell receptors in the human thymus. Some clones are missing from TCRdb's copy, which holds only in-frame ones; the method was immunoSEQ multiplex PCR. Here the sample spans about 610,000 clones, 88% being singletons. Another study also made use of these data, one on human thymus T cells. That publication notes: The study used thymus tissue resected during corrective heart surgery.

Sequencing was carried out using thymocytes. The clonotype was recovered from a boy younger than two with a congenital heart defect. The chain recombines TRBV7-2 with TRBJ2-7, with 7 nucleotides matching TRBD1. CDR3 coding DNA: TGTGCCAGCAGCCGGGACAGCCCCTACGAGCAGTACTTC. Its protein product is CASSRDSPYEQYF.